The clone carrying this T cell receptor (beta chain) was detected only once. Its antigen is unknown. The data stem from a study of CD4 T cells in relation to SARS-CoV-2 and coronaviruses. Study context: PBMCs were cultured with antigen for over 8 days before TCR beta sequencing. The HLA restriction of the shared crossreactive spike epitopes was mapped.

Trimming shortened V by 3 bases and J by 1 base, and 7 bases separated the two germline ends. Germline CDR1 and CDR2: GTSNPN and SVGIG (reference sequence). CDR3 length: 12 residues. The unexposed donors gave CD4+ T cells in about 2010-2019, prior to COVID-19. After roughly ten days of culture, CD4+ T cells were isolated. Unexposed-donor CD4+ T cells were probed with SARS-CoV-2 S/N and four cold-coronavirus spikes, cells permitting. Study-level findings and limits: No crossreactivity against non-spike viral proteins was tested here.

The table came from immunoSEQ multiplex PCR; TCRdb's copy has only in-frame clones and leaves some out. The sample includes about 21,000 clones, 76% of them seen just once. The sequence was collected from a human donor in good health. Sequencing input: CD4+ T cells from PBMCs, cultured in vitro. This sequence joins TRBV30 and TRBJ2-7; tentatively, D is TRBD1 (5 bases). The CDR3 here is CAWSRQSYEQYF. The CDR3 DNA sequence: TGTGCCTGGAGCCGACAGTCCTACGAGCAGTACTTC.